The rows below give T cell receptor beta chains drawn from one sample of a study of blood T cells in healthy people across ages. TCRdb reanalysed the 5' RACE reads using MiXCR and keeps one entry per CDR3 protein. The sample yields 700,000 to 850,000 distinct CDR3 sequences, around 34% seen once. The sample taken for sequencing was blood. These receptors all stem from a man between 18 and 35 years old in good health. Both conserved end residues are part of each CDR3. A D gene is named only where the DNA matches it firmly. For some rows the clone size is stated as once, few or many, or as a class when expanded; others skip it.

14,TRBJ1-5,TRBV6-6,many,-,CASSYSGGSQPQHF,TGTGCCAGCAGTTACTCGGGGGGCAGTCAGCCCCAGCATTTT
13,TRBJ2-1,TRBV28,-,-,CASAPGDRQTRFF,TGTGCCAGCGCCCCCGGAGACAGGCAGACCCGGTTCTTC
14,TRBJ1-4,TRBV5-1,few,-,CASSDSATNEKLFF,TGCGCCAGCAGCGACAGTGCAACTAATGAAAAACTGTTTTTT
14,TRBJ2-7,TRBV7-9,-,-,CASSDSGRHYEQYF,TGTGCCAGCAGCGATTCCGGGCGTCACTACGAGCAGTACTTC
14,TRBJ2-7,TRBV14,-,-,CASSQEERAREQYF,TGTGCCAGCAGCCAAGAGGAGAGGGCGCGCGAGCAGTACTTC
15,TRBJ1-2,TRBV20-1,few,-,CSARDGGRVNRGYTF,TGCAGTGCTAGAGATGGAGGCAGGGTGAATCGGGGCTACACCTTC
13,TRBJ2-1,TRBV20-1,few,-,CSARDWPGNEQFF,TGCAGTGCTAGAGATTGGCCAGGGAATGAGCAGTTCTTC
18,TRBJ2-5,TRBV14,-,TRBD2,CASSQGLSSGPNRGTQYF,TGTGCCAGCAGCCAAGGCCTTTCTAGCGGGCCCAATCGCGGGACCCAGTACTTC
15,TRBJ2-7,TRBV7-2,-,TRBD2,CASSPWGGRAYEQYF,TGTGCCAGCAGCCCGTGGGGGGGACGGGCCTACGAGCAGTACTTC
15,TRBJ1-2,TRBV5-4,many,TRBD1,CASSFTGGANYGYTF,TGTGCCAGCAGCTTCACAGGGGGTGCTAACTATGGCTACACCTTC
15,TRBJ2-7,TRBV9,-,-,CASSVEEDLTDEQYF,TGTGCCAGCAGCGTTGAGGAGGACCTGACGGACGAGCAGTACTTC
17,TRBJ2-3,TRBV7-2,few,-,CASSLAGGGGLTDTQYF,TGTGCCAGCAGCTTAGCGGGAGGGGGCGGGCTCACAGATACGCAGTATTTT
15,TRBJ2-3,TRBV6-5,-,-,CASGRAGLATDTQYF,TGTGCCAGCGGTAGAGCGGGTCTCGCCACAGATACGCAGTATTTT
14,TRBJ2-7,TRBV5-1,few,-,CASSLGGETNEQYF,TGCGCCAGCAGCTTGGGGGGAGAGACAAATGAGCAGTACTTC
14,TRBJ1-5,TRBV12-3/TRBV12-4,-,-,CASSLGDTHQPQHF,TGTGCCAGCAGTTTAGGGGACACCCATCAGCCCCAGCATTTT
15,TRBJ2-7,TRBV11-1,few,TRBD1,CASSLGTAQKGEQYF,TGTGCCAGCAGCTTGGGGACAGCGCAAAAGGGGGAGCAGTACTTC
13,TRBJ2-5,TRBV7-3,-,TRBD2,CASSLRSGTRQYF,TGTGCCAGCAGCCTACGCTCCGGGACTAGGCAGTACTTC
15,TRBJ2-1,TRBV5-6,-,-,CASTRRWVADNEQFF,TGTGCCAGCACCCGACGGTGGGTGGCCGACAATGAGCAGTTCTTC